The T cell receptor (beta chain) under discussion was sequenced for a study of cytomegalovirus exposure and HLA in healthy donors. Regarding the study as a whole: It was in a later analysis that TCR association rates were seen to vary by HLA locus, highest for DRB1 and lowest for HLA-C.

It was with 60 Vbeta and 13 Jbeta primers that the PCR ran. Here immunoSEQ multiplex PCR was the method, and the copy in TCRdb shows in-frame clones only, minus some. The table has fewer than 250,000 clones, about 83% seen once. The V gene's germline CDR1 is LNHDA and CDR2 SQIVND (reference sequence). The V end lost 6 bases, the J end lost 7 bases, and 19 bases lay between the germline ends. The CDR3 runs to 15 residues. In regard to this clone: Its antigen is undetermined.

The TCR originated in a man in his forties in good health and CMV-seronegative. Sequencing was performed on PBMCs. This rearrangement joins TRBV19 to TRBJ2-1; possible D gene TRBD1, 6 bases. CDR3 protein: CASSRQLYTGNEQFF. In nucleotides, the CDR3 is TGTGCCAGTAGCCGACAACTTTATACAGGGAATGAGCAGTTCTTC.